These 9 T cell receptor beta chains were sequenced from one sample in a study of CD8 T cells in Susac syndrome. RNA amounts of roughly 0.45 to 1 ug underwent reverse transcription with random hexamers. From the immunoSEQ multiplex PCR reads, TCRdb called clonotypes with MiXCR, one entry per CDR3 protein. This table holds under 200,000 distinct CDR3 sequences, 85% to 95% found once. Material: CD8+ T cells from PBMCs. The receptor source for this set is a human donor with multiple sclerosis.

The chain employs TRBV6-5 and TRBJ2-7, with D possibly TRBD1 on 5 matching bases. CDR3 length: 14 residues. Germline CDR1 MNHEY, CDR2 SVGAGI. Trimming removed 2 bases at V and 0 bases at J, with 8 bases between. DNA for the CDR3: TGTGCCAGCAGTTACGGACAACGCTCCTACGAGCAGTACTTC. Amino acids: CASSYGQRSYEQYF.

The DNA for the CDR3 is TGTGCCAGCAGTGTCCCGGCGGGACGTGGGGATACGCAGTATTTT. Translation gives CASSVPAGRGDTQYF. This chain links TRBV6-1 with TRBJ2-3; perhaps TRBD2 as D (6 bases). Germline CDR1 MNHNS, CDR2 SASEGT. V lost 4 bases, J lost 6 bases, and 17 bases lay in between. The CDR3 runs to 15 residues.

The genes are TRBV5-1 and TRBJ2-1, with 7 bases aligning to TRBD2. The V gene end was trimmed by 3 bases and the J gene end by 11 bases; junction bases not matched to a gene: 8. Germline CDR1 reads SGHRS; CDR2 reads YFSETQ. The CDR3 consists of 13 residues. The CDR3 DNA sequence: TGCGCCAGCAGCTCCTCTATAAGCGGGAAGCAGTTCTTC. It encodes CASSSSISGKQFF.

The chain carries TRBV5-5 and TRBJ1-1; D remains ambiguous. The CDR3 sequence is 14 residues long. Trimming took 2 bases from V and 1 from J, leaving 9 bases between them. Germline CDR1 SGHKS, CDR2 YYEKEE (reference sequence). The CDR3 DNA reads TGTGCCAGCAGCTTTGGAAGTTGGAACACTGAAGCTTTCTTT. Its translation: CASSFGSWNTEAFF. Looking up the rest from reference TRBV5-5 and TRBJ1-1 gives the full variable domain: DAGVTQSPTHLIKTRGQQVTLRCSPISGHKSVSWYQQVLGQGPQFIFQYYEKEERGRGNFPDRFSARQFPNYSSELNVNALLLGDSALYLCASSFGSWNTEAFFGQGTRLTVV.

J is TRBJ1-1 and V is TRBV9, with TRBD1 as a possible D gene (6 bases). V lost 0 bases and J 7 bases, leaving 13 bases between the germline ends. The CDR3 length is 14 residues. The germline V gene has CDR1 SGDLS and CDR2 YYNGEE. CDR3 sequence (DNA): TGTGCCAGCAGCGTAGTCCCAGGGGCAAGTGAAGCTTTCTTT. Residues: CASSVVPGASEAFF.

The chain recombines TRBV12-3 or TRBV12-4 with TRBJ2-3, with D hard to call. V lost 4 bases and J lost 5, with 7 bases in between. This CDR3 comprises 12 residues. The DNA for the CDR3 is TGTGCCAGCAGTTCCCTCGTAGATACGCAGTATTTT. Translating it yields CASSSLVDTQYF.

This chain links TRBV3-1 with TRBJ2-3; the D gene is possibly TRBD1 (5 bases). The CDR3 has 13 residues. The V gene lost 4 bases and the J gene lost 5 bases, with 10 bases spanning the gap. The germline CDR1 and CDR2 sequences are LGHDT and YNNKEL (reference sequence). This chain's CDR3 is CASSRRRGDTQYF. As DNA, the CDR3 is TGTGCCAGCAGCCGTAGAAGGGGAGATACGCAGTATTTT.

The chain has TRBV30 and TRBJ2-1, with 14 bases identical to TRBD2. Germline CDR1 is GTSNPN and CDR2 is SVGIG (reference sequence). V shed 3 bases, J shed 8 bases, and the junction held 3 bases outside the gene matches. This CDR3 comprises 14 residues. The CDR3 sequence is CAWRGLAGAYEQFF. As DNA, the CDR3 is TGTGCCTGGAGGGGACTAGCGGGAGCGTATGAGCAGTTCTTC. The entire variable domain, with the rest obtained from reference TRBV30 and TRBJ2-1, is as follows: SQTIHQWPATLVQPVGSPLSLECTVEGTSNPNLYWYRQAAGRGLQLLFYSVGIGQISSEVPQNLSASRPQDRQFILSSKKLLLSDSGFYLCAWRGLAGAYEQFFGPGTRLTVL.

The V call is TRBV11-2, the J call TRBJ2-7; D is undetermined. CDR3 size: 13 residues. The V gene lost 1 base and the J gene lost 4 bases, with 8 bases spanning the gap. The germline CDR1 and CDR2 sequences are SGHAT and FQNNGV. CDR3 in DNA: TGTGCCAGCAGCTTAGTTAGGGCTTACGAGCAGTACTTC. It specifies CASSLVRAYEQYF.